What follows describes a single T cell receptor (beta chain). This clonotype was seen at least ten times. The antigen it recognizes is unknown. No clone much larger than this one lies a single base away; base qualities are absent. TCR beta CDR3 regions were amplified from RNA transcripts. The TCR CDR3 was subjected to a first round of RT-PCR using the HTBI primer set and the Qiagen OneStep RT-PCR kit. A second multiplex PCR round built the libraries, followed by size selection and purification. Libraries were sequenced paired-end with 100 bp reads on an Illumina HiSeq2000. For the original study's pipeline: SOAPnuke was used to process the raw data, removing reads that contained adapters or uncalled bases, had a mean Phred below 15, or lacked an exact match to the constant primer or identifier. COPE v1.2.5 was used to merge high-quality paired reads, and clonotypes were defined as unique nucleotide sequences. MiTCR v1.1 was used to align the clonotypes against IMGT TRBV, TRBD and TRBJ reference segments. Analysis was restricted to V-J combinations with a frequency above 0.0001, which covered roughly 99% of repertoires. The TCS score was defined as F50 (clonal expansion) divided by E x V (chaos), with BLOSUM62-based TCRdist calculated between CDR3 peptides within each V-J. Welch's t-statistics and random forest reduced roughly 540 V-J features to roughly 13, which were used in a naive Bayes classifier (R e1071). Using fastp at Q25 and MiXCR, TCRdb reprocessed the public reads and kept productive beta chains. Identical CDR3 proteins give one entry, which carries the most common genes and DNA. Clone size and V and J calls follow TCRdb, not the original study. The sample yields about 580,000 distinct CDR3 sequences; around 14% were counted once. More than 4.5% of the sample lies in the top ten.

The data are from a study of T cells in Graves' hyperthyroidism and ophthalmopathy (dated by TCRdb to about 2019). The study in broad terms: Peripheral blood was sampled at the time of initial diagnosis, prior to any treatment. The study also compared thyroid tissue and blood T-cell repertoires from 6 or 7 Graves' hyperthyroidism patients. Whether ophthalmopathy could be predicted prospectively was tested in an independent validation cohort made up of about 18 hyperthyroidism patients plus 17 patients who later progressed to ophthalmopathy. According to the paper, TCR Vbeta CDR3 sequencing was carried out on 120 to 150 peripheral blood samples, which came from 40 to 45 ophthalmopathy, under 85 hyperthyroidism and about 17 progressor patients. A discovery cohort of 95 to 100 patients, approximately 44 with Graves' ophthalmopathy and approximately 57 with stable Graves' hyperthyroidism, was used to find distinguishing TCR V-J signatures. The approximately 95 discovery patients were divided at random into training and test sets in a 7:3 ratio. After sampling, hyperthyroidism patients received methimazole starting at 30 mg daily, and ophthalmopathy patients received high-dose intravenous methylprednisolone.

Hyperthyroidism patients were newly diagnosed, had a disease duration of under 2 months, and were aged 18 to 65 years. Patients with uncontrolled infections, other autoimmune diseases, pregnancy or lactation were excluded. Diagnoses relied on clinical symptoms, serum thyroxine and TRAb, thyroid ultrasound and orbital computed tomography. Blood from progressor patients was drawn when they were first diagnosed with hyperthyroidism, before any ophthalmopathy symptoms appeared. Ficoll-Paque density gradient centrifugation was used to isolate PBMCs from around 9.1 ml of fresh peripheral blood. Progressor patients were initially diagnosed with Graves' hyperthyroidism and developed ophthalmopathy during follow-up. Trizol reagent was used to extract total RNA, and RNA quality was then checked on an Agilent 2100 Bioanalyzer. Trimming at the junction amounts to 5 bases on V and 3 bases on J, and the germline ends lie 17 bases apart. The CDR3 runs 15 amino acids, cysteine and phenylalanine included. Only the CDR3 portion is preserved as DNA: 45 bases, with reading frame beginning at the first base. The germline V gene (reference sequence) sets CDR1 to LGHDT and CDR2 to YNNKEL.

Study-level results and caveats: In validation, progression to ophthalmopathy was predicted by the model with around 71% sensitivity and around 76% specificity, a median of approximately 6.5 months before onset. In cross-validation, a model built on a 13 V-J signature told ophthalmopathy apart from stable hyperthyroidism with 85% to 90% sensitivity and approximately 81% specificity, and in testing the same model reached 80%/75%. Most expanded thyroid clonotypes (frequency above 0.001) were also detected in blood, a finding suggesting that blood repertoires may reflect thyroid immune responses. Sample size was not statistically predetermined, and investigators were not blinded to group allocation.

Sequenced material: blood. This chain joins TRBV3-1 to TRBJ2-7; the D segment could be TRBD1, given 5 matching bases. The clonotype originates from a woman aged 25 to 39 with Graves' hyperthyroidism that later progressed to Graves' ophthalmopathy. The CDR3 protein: CASSFRPTVGYEQYF. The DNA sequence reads TGTGCCAGCAGCTTCCGACCGACAGTAGGCTACGAGCAGTACTTC.